This TCR beta chain appears in the sequencing data of a study of human T cells and chemical hapten exposure. Study results and caveats: TCRs above 1 in 1000 frequency did not change with DPC sensitization. There was alopecia in the donors, so their immune response may differ from that of healthy people.

Ten or more counts support this clonotype. Antigen: not known. Separate cDNA molecules received unique molecular identifiers, which the library attached to them. Using its own MiXCR run on the RACE reads, TCRdb lists one record per CDR3 protein. The repertoire holds 90,000 to 120,000 distinct CDR3 sequences, with approximately 10% as singletons. Stated time point: patch test 1, 2 weeks after DPC sensitization. The treatment here: therapeutic diphenylcyclopropenone sensitization with weekly scalp DPC. This TCR was sampled from a woman between 35 and 50 years old with alopecia areata. Some clones in this sample may be carry-over from other donors' samples. The material was whole blood, obtained in connection with sensitization to the hapten diphenylcyclopropenone (DPC).

CDR3 bases: TGCGCCAGCAGCCAAGCCGGCGGGCAGAACTACGAGCAGTACTTC. Encoded protein: CASSQAGGQNYEQYF. This rearrangement joins TRBV4-3 to TRBJ2-7; possibly TRBD2 for D (5 bases). V was pared by 1 base and J by 3 bases, with 13 bases between. Germline V gene lookup returns CDR1 LGHNA and CDR2 YSLEER. The CDR3 spans 15 residues.